This TCR beta chain is from a study of molecular identifiers for immune sequencing clone quantification. Whole-study results and caveats: Underestimated sizes of highly expanded clones could result from identical TCR molecules that share a barcode.

TCRdb analysed the PCR reads with MiXCR anew, one entry per CDR3 protein. The repertoire consists of around 480,000 distinct CDR3 sequences, with less than 30% occurring once and the leading ten covering about 0.75%. With V trimmed by 4 bases and J by 5 bases, 21 bases remained unmatched. The CDR3 totals 19 residues. The germline V gene has CDR1 SGHNT and CDR2 YYREEE (reference sequence). Regarding this clonotype: What it recognizes is unknown.

Sequencing libraries of naive CD8 cells derived from around 20,000 to 1,000,000 sorted cells with 10%, 30% or 50% RNA. Sorting was used to obtain naive CD8 T cells (CD8+CD4-CCR7+CD45RA+). The chain employs TRBV5-4 and TRBJ2-7; TRBD1 matches at 10 bases. The receptor's source is a human donor in good health. Some libraries in this study had Jurkat cell RNA spiked in. Sequencing was done on a sample of naive CD8+ T cells from blood, with Jurkat cell RNA spiked in. Described subset: FACS-sorted CD8+CD4-CCR7+CD45RA+ naive T cells. For the CDR3, the DNA is TGTGCCAGCAGCAACCCCTCCCAGCCGACAGGGGGCGTTGAAAACGAGCAGTACTTC. Its translation: CASSNPSQPTGGVENEQYF.